A single sample gave rise to the 32 T cell receptor beta chains below, sequenced in a study of shared clonotypes between healthy human individuals. The protocol was immunoSEQ multiplex PCR, while the TCRdb copy is restricted to in-frame clones and leaves out a portion. The table includes around 1,900,000 clones, 85% to 95% detected once. Naive CD8 cells comprised CD45RO-negative, CCR7-positively selected cells, excluding terminally differentiated effector memory CD45RA+ cells. The specimen was naive CD8+ T cells from PBMCs. The origin of the receptors is a man aged 18 to 30 in good health. Some clones in this sample may be carry-over from other donors' samples.

Concerning this clone itself: Within the sample, other DNA sequences also encode this same CDR3. The chain carries TRBV9 and TRBJ2-7; no definite D call. The CDR3 covers 14 residues. CDR1 is SGDLS, CDR2 YYNGEE, per germline. V was pared by 0 bases and J by 0 bases, with 7 bases between. The DNA of the CDR3 is TGTGCCAGCAGCGTAGGGGCAGGCTCCTACGAGCAGTACTTC. This translates into CASSVGAGSYEQYF. The full variable domain, in which reference TRBV9 and TRBJ2-7 provide the parts outside the CDR3, is DSGVTQTPKHLITATGQRVTLRCSPRSGDLSVYWYQQSLDQGLQFLIQYYNGEERAKGNILERFSAQQFPDLHSELNLSSLELGDSALYFCASSVGAGSYEQYFGPGTRLTVT.

The chain couples TRBV28 to TRBJ2-7, with unresolved D. CDR1 is MDHEN and CDR2 is SYDVKM in the germline V gene. The CDR3 totals 15 residues. Between the trimmed V and J ends, which lost 2 bases and 7 bases, there was a span of 18 bases. The CDR3 reads CASSLRASVLREQYF. The CDR3 bases are TGTGCCAGCAGTTTACGGGCGTCGGTCCTGAGGGAGCAGTACTTC.

The V and J genes are TRBV5-6 and TRBJ2-4; D is undetermined. Trimming pared 0 bases from V and 4 bases from J, leaving 5 bases between. The CDR3 is 13 residues long. Per germline, CDR1 SGHDT and CDR2 YYEEEE. CDR3: CASSLGGKNIQYF. CDR3 sequence (DNA): TGTGCCAGCAGCTTGGGTGGGAAAAACATTCAGTACTTC.

The chain carries TRBV9 and TRBJ2-7; no clear D. The V end lost 0 bases, the J end lost 2 bases, and 12 bases lay between the germline ends. This CDR3 spans 15 amino acids. Germline CDR1 SGDLS, CDR2 YYNGEE. The CDR3: CASSVGDGQTYEQYF. CDR3 bases: TGTGCCAGCAGCGTAGGGGATGGCCAGACCTACGAGCAGTACTTC.

Turning to this clone: Sequence at one end of the junction differs from germline and may be a read error. The rearrangement links TRBV2 to TRBJ1-2, with D perhaps TRBD1 (5 bases). Germline V gene lookup returns CDR1 SNHLY and CDR2 FYNNEI. The CDR3 extends over 15 amino acids. The CDR3 region is CASSKADMTNYGYTF. The CDR3 DNA is TGTGCCAGCAGTAAAGCGGACATGACTAACTATGGCTACACCTTC.

This sequence joins TRBV15 and TRBJ2-7, with 8 bases fitting TRBD1. CDR1 LNHNV and CDR2 YYDKDF come from the germline V gene (reference sequence). The CDR3 consists of 14 residues. The junction had 7 bases not matched to a gene; V was cut back by 4 bases and J by 5 bases. The DNA of the CDR3 is TGTGCCACCAGCATAGGGGGACAGGTAAACGAGCAGTACTTC. It encodes CATSIGGQVNEQYF.

Comment on this clone: The same CDR3 can be traced to other DNA sequences in this sample. The chain carries TRBV27 and TRBJ2-1; no firm D call. CDR3 length: 11 residues. Germline V gene lookup returns CDR1 MNHEY and CDR2 SMNVEV (reference sequence). V lost 7 bases and J 4 bases, leaving 5 bases between the germline ends. The CDR3 loop reads CASISYNEQFF. CDR3 nucleotide sequence: TGTGCCAGCATATCGTACAATGAGCAGTTCTTC.

Regarding this clone: The sample holds other DNA sequences that translate to the same CDR3. This sequence joins TRBV27 and TRBJ2-5; D is unclear. The CDR3 is 14 residues long. V was clipped by 1 base and J by 2 bases, with 8 bases between them. CDR1 is MNHEY, CDR2 SMNVEV, per germline (reference sequence). The CDR3 protein is CASSLLGPQETQYF. CDR3 coding DNA: TGTGCCAGCAGTTTATTAGGGCCACAAGAGACCCAGTACTTC.

The chain joins TRBV4-3 to TRBJ2-1; the match to TRBD2 covers 9 bases. Trimming at V came to 6 bases and at J to 8 bases, leaving 8 bases not matched to a gene. Per the germline V gene, CDR1 is LGHNA and CDR2 is YSLEER. There are 14 residues in the CDR3. The DNA for the CDR3 is TGCGCCAGCAGTTGGGCTAGCGGGAATCATGAGCAGTTCTTC. Its protein is CASSWASGNHEQFF.

The rearrangement links TRBV7-8 to TRBJ2-1, with D possibly matching TRBD2 (5 bases). Trimming removed 0 bases at V and 12 bases at J, with 9 bases between. The CDR3 covers 12 residues. CDR1 SGHVS and CDR2 FQNEAQ come from the germline V gene. The CDR3 DNA is TGTGCCAGCAGCTTAGCGATTGAGGGGCAGTTCTTC. It codes for CASSLAIEGQFF. The entire variable domain, with the rest obtained from reference TRBV7-8 and TRBJ2-1, is as follows: GAGVSQSPRYKVAKRGQDVALRCDPISGHVSLFWYQQALGQGPEFLTYFQNEAQLDKSGLPSDRFFAERPEGSVSTLKIQRTQQEDSAVYLCASSLAIEGQFFGPGTRLTVL.

This clone occurred a few times. V gene TRBV9 combines with J gene TRBJ1-1; D might be TRBD1 (5 bases). The V gene lost 0 bases and the J gene lost 0 bases, with 12 bases spanning the gap. The CDR3 length is 16 residues. Germline V gene lookup returns CDR1 SGDLS and CDR2 YYNGEE. The CDR3 sequence is CASSVAKGRVNTEAFF. The CDR3 coding sequence is TGTGCCAGCAGCGTAGCTAAGGGACGGGTGAACACTGAAGCTTTCTTT. Filled out from reference TRBV9 and TRBJ1-1, the complete variable domain reads DSGVTQTPKHLITATGQRVTLRCSPRSGDLSVYWYQQSLDQGLQFLIQYYNGEERAKGNILERFSAQQFPDLHSELNLSSLELGDSALYFCASSVAKGRVNTEAFFGQGTRLTVV.

A remark on this clone: Other DNA sequences in this sample translate to the same CDR3. The CDR3 loop is CASSLTETYEQYF. The CDR3 region has the DNA TGTGCCAGCAGTCTGACAGAAACCTACGAGCAGTACTTC. The chain is built from TRBV27 and TRBJ2-7; D is possibly TRBD1 (5 bases). The germline V and J ends were trimmed by 5 bases and 2 bases, with 10 bases remaining between them. The CDR3 loop spans 13 amino acids. Germline V lookup: CDR1 MNHEY, CDR2 SMNVEV (reference sequence).

This clone has just a few counts. The chain carries TRBV7-9 and TRBJ1-3; TRBD1 matches 8 bases. The germline gives CDR1 SEHNR, CDR2 FQNEAQ (reference sequence). Unmatched junction bases numbered 7, after V lost 4 bases and J lost 8 bases. This CDR3 spans 14 amino acids. The CDR3 coding sequence is TGTGCCAGCAGCTCGGGACAGGCCGGGTACACCATATATTTT. Translated: CASSSGQAGYTIYF.

This chain joins TRBV19 and TRBJ1-1; D ambiguous. The germline V gene encodes CDR1 LNHDA and CDR2 SQIVND (reference sequence). The CDR3 spans 14 residues. Trimming stripped 5 bases from V and 0 bases from J, with 10 bases between. For the CDR3, the DNA is TGTGCCAGTAGTCACCTCGGATTGAACACTGAAGCTTTCTTT. This codes for CASSHLGLNTEAFF. The full variable domain, in which reference TRBV19 and TRBJ1-1 provide the parts outside the CDR3, is DGGITQSPKYLFRKEGQNVTLSCEQNLNHDAMYWYRQDPGQGLRLIYYSQIVNDFQKGDIAEGYSVSREKKESFPLTVTSAQKNPTAFYLCASSHLGLNTEAFFGQGTRLTVV.

This clone was found a few times. The sample contains more than one DNA sequence encoding this CDR3. J is TRBJ2-7 and V is TRBV28; no reliable D call. The germline gives CDR1 MDHEN, CDR2 SYDVKM. This CDR3 has 13 residues. V lost 5 bases to trimming and J lost 1 base, with 9 bases between them. Written as DNA, the CDR3 is TGTGCCAGCAGTCTGGACGGATCCTACGAGCAGTACTTC. Translation gives CASSLDGSYEQYF.

The rearrangement links TRBV4-2 to TRBJ2-2; TRBD2 matches at 7 bases. CDR3 length equals 18 residues. Germline V lookup: CDR1 LGHNA, CDR2 YNFKEQ. V trimming: 1 base; J trimming: 0 bases; junction bases outside the gene matches: 8. Here the CDR3 reads CASSQVVLAEANTGELFF. The DNA for the CDR3 is TGTGCCAGCAGCCAAGTGGTTCTAGCGGAGGCGAACACCGGGGAGCTGTTTTTT.

This CDR3 is CASGRPLVYEQYF. For the CDR3, the DNA is TGTGCCAGCGGACGCCCCCTCGTCTACGAGCAGTACTTC. This chain connects TRBV27 to TRBJ2-7; no firm D call. The CDR3 is 13 amino acids. Germline CDR1 is MNHEY and CDR2 is SMNVEV (reference sequence). Trimming cost V 8 bases and J 3 bases, with 14 bases left between them.

The chain recombines TRBV7-9 with TRBJ2-2; TRBD2 agrees at 11 bases. The CDR3 spans 16 residues. Germline CDR1 and CDR2: SEHNR and FQNEAQ (reference sequence). Trimming at V came to 5 bases and at J to 7 bases, leaving 9 bases not matched to a gene. The CDR3, as DNA: TGTGCCAGCAGCCTATTCGCACTAGCGGGAGACGGGGAGCTGTTTTTT. Translated, it gives CASSLFALAGDGELFF.

The rearrangement joins TRBV6-5 to TRBJ2-7, with no clear D. V lost 6 bases and J lost 1, with 16 bases in between. The CDR3 runs to 15 residues. Germline CDR1 MNHEY, CDR2 SVGAGI. The CDR3 sequence: CASSQDHGPSYEQYF. CDR3 DNA: TGTGCCAGCAGCCAAGACCACGGCCCGTCCTACGAGCAGTACTTC.

The chain employs TRBV4-1 and TRBJ2-1, with TRBD2 matching 7 bases. V lost 3 bases, J lost 7 bases, and 6 bases stayed unmatched. Germline V gives CDR1 MGHRA, CDR2 YSYEKL. This CDR3 spans 14 amino acids. The CDR3 DNA reads TGCGCCAGCAGCCACACCACTAGCGATAATGAGCAGTTCTTC. Encoded protein: CASSHTTSDNEQFF.

The chain carries TRBV18 and TRBJ2-1; TRBD2 matches 7 bases. The CDR3 has 15 amino acids. CDR1 is KGHSH, CDR2 LQKENI, per germline. Germline trimming cut 3 bases from V and 5 bases from J; bases unmatched to any gene: 7. The CDR3 reads CASSPDLAADNEQFF. In nucleotides, the CDR3 is TGTGCCAGCTCACCTGACCTAGCGGCGGACAATGAGCAGTTCTTC. The complete variable domain, with remaining parts taken from reference TRBV18 and TRBJ2-1, reads NAGVMQNPRHLVRRRGQEARLRCSPMKGHSHVYWYRQLPEEGLKFMVYLQKENIIDESGMPKERFSAEFPKEGPSILRIQQVVRGDSAAYFCASSPDLAADNEQFFGPGTRLTVL.

This clone has only one observation. Here the CDR3 DNA reads TGCGCCAGCAGCTCAGGGACTAGCGGGAGATCGGCGAACACCGGGGAGCTGTTTTTT. It is translated as CASSSGTSGRSANTGELFF. V and J are TRBV5-1 and TRBJ2-2; 14 nucleotides match TRBD2. The trim removed 3 bases at V and 0 bases at J, leaving 7 bases unmatched. The CDR3 is made up of 19 amino acids. Germline CDR1 SGHRS, CDR2 YFSETQ.

In regard to this clone: The junction shows a germline mismatch at one end, possibly a read error. The chain combines TRBV6-5 with TRBJ1-1, with D perhaps TRBD1 (6 bases). CDR1 and CDR2 from the germline V gene are MNHEY and SVGAGI. The CDR3 is 14 amino acids. This chain's CDR3 is CASSYFEGRTAPIF. The CDR3 DNA follows: TGTGCCAGCAGTTACTTTGAAGGAAGGACAGCCCCTATCTTT.

Concerning this clone: Other nucleotide sequences in the sample specify the same CDR3. The rearrangement joins TRBV27 to TRBJ2-7; 10 bases match TRBD2. V was pared by 5 bases and J by 4 bases, with 8 bases of the junction left unmatched. Germline CDR1 reads MNHEY; CDR2 reads SMNVEV (reference sequence). CDR3 length: 15 residues. CDR3 DNA: TGTGCCAGCAGTCCGGGGCTAGCGGGAGTGTACGAGCAGTACTTC. Translation gives CASSPGLAGVYEQYF.

CDR3: CASSLLGGGDQETQYF. CDR3 bases: TGTGCCAGCAGCTTACTTGGGGGGGGTGACCAAGAGACCCAGTACTTC. The chain links TRBV7-9 to TRBJ2-5, with 7 nucleotides matching TRBD2. CDR3 length equals 16 residues. Germline lookup yields CDR1 SEHNR and CDR2 FQNEAQ (reference sequence). Trimming took 2 bases from V and 0 from J; bases not matched to a gene: 6.

The chain combines TRBV4-2 with TRBJ2-1; 8 nucleotides match TRBD2. V dropped 3 bases and J dropped 8; count of bases not matched to a gene: 15. The CDR3 extends over 17 amino acids. Germline CDR1 and CDR2: LGHNA and YNFKEQ. The CDR3 region has the DNA TGTGCCAGCAGCCACAATGGGCTGGGACTAGAGTTGTATGAGCAGTTCTTC. It yields the protein CASSHNGLGLELYEQFF.

As to this clone: Other nucleotide sequences from this sample produce the same CDR3. The chain joins TRBV11-2 to TRBJ2-7, with 7 bases fitting TRBD2. CDR3 length: 15 amino acids. The J segment lost 0 bases and the V segment lost 0 bases, leaving 2 bases of the junction unmatched. Germline loops: CDR1 SGHAT, CDR2 FQNNGV. The CDR3 nucleotides are TGTGCCAGCAGCTTAGACCGCGGGAGCTCCTACGAGCAGTACTTC. Its translation: CASSLDRGSSYEQYF.

CDR3 region: CVKIPGGLWATDTQYF. CDR3 nucleotides: TGTGTCAAAATACCTGGAGGGTTATGGGCCACAGATACGCAGTATTTT. The gene calls are TRBV5-3 and TRBJ2-3; D is possibly TRBD2 (6 bases). TRBV5-3 falls under the ORF class, with uncertain function. CDR3 length: 16 residues.

This clone was seen a few times. This sequence joins TRBV4-1 and TRBJ2-2, with 14 positions matching TRBD2. Germline CDR1 reads MGHRA; CDR2 reads YSYEKL. The junction had 4 bases not matched to a gene; V was cut back by 3 bases and J by 1 base. This CDR3 is 18 amino acids long. The CDR3 DNA is TGCGCCAGCAGCCAGGCCGGGACTAGCGGGAGGAACACCGGGGAGCTGTTTTTT. Its protein is CASSQAGTSGRNTGELFF.

This clone was observed a single time. The rearrangement uses TRBV6-1 and TRBJ2-7; maybe TRBD1 (6 bases). The germline V and J ends were trimmed by 6 bases and 3 bases, with 9 bases remaining between them. CDR3 length: 12 residues. Per germline, CDR1 MNHNS and CDR2 SASEGT. This CDR3 is CASRDSIYEQYF. CDR3 DNA sequence: TGTGCCAGCAGGGACAGTATCTACGAGCAGTACTTC.

The chain carries TRBV5-1 and TRBJ2-5; D remains unclear. Germline CDR1 and CDR2: SGHRS and YFSETQ. Trimming removed 0 bases at V and 4 bases at J, with 13 bases between. The CDR3 runs to 15 residues. The CDR3 DNA sequence: TGCGCCAGCAGCTTGGAGGGCAATTATCCAGAGACCCAGTACTTC. It codes for CASSLEGNYPETQYF.

This rearrangement joins TRBV28 to TRBJ2-1; maybe TRBD2 (5 bases). V was trimmed by 2 bases and J by 6 bases, leaving 11 bases between them. This CDR3 contains 14 residues. The germline gives CDR1 MDHEN, CDR2 SYDVKM. CDR3 sequence reads: CASSLLALPNEQFF. CDR3 sequence (DNA): TGTGCCAGCAGTTTACTAGCTTTACCCAATGAGCAGTTCTTC.